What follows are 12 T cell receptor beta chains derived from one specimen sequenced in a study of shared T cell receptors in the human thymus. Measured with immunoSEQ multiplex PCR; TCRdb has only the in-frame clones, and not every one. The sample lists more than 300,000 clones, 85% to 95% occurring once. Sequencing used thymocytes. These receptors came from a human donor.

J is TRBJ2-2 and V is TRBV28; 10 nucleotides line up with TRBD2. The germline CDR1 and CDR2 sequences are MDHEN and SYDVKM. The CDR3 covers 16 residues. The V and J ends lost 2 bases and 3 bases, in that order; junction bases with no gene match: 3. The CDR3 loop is CASSLQAGGYTGELFF. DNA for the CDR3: TGTGCCAGCAGTTTACAAGCGGGAGGGTACACCGGGGAGCTGTTTTTT.

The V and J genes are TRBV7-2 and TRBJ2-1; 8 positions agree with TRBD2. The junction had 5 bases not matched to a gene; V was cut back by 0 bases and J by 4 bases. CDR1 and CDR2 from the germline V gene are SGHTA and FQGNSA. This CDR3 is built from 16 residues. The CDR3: CASSLAAGGAYNEQFF. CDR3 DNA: TGTGCCAGCAGCTTAGCGGCGGGAGGAGCATACAATGAGCAGTTCTTC.

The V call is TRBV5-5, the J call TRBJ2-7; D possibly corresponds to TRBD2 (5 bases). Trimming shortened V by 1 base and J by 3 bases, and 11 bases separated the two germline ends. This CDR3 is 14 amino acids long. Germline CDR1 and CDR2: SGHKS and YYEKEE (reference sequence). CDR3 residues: CASSLFRENYEQYF. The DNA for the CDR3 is TGTGCCAGCAGCTTGTTTCGGGAAAACTACGAGCAGTACTTC.

CDR3 sequence (DNA): TGTGCCAGCAGTGGCGTCGGCAAAAGAGGCAATGAGCAGTTCTTC. It is translated as CASSGVGKRGNEQFF. This chain connects TRBV28 to TRBJ2-1; D is ambiguous. Germline lookup yields CDR1 MDHEN and CDR2 SYDVKM. The V end was cut by 5 bases, the J end by 6 bases, with 17 bases between. The CDR3 runs 15 residues.

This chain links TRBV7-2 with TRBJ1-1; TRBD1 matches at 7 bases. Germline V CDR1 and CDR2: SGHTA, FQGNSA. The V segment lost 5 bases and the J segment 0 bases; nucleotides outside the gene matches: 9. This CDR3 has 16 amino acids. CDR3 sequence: CASSKGEQGMNTEAFF. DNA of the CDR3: TGTGCCAGCAGCAAAGGGGAACAGGGGATGAACACTGAAGCTTTCTTT.

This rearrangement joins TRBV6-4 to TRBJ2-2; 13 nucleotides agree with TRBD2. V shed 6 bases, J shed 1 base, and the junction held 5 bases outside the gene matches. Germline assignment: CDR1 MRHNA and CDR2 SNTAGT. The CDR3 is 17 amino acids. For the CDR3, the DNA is TGTGCCAGCAGGGAGGGACTAGCGGGAAGGAACACCGGGGAGCTGTTTTTT. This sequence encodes CASREGLAGRNTGELFF.

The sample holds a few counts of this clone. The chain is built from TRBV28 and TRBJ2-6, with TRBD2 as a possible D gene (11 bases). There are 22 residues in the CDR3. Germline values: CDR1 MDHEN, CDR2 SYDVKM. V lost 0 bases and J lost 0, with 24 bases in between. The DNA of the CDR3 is TGTGCCAGCAGTTTATGCAGGGACAGGGGACTAGCGGCTTACTCTGGGGCCAACGTCCTGACTTTC. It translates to CASSLCRDRGLAAYSGANVLTF.

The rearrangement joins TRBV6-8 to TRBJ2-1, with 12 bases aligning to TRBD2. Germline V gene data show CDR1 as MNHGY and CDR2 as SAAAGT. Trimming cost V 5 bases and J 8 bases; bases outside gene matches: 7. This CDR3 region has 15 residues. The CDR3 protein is CASSRTSGASHEQFF. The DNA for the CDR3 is TGTGCCAGCAGTAGGACTAGCGGGGCTTCGCATGAGCAGTTCTTC.

The CDR3 reads CASSLEGVVTEAFF. The DNA for the CDR3 is TGCGCCAGCAGCTTGGAAGGGGTTGTCACTGAAGCTTTCTTT. J is TRBJ1-1 and V is TRBV5-1; TRBD1 is a possible D gene (5 bases). The CDR3 length is 14 residues. The germline V and J ends were trimmed by 0 bases and 4 bases, with 10 bases remaining between them. Per germline, CDR1 SGHRS and CDR2 YFSETQ.

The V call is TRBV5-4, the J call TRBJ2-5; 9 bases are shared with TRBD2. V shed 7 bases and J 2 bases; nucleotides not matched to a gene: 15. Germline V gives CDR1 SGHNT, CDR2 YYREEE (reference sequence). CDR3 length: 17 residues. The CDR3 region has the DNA TGTGCCAGCTCATCTAGCCCGGGACTAGCTGATCAAGAGACCCAGTACTTC. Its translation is CASSSSPGLADQETQYF.

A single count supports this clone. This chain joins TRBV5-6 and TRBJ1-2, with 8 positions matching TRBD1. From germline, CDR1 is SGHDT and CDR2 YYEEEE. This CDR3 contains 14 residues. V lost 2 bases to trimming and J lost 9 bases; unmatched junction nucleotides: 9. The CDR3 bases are TGTGCCAGCAGCTTTCCCAGGACAGGGAATAGCTACACCTTC. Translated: CASSFPRTGNSYTF.

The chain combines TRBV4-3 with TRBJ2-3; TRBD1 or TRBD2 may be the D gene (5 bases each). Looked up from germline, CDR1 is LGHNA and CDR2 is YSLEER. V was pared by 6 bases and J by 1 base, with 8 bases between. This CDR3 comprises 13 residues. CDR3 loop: CASRRDGTDTQYF. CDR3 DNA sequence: TGCGCCAGCAGGAGGGACGGCACAGATACGCAGTATTTT.